This record concerns one TCR beta chain sequence. The antigen remains unidentified. The data were obtained in a study of T cells in Graves' hyperthyroidism and ophthalmopathy. Study conclusions and caveats: Ophthalmopathy was predicted by the model a median of roughly 6.6 months ahead of onset. Most thyroid clonotypes expanded above 0.001 appeared in blood too.

Any patient presenting with uncontrolled infection, other autoimmune disease, pregnancy or lactation was left out. Amplified TCR beta CDR3 regions derived from RNA transcripts. HTBI primers were employed in a first-round RT-PCR of the TCR CDR3. TCRdb called the multiplex PCR reads again in MiXCR, with one record for every CDR3 protein. The sample lists about 380,000 distinct CDR3 sequences; about 13% were seen once. J gave up 6 bases and V 4 bases, and 8 bases lay outside the gene matches. Germline CDR1 reads SEHNR; CDR2 reads FQNEAQ (reference sequence). The CDR3 extends over 17 amino acids. The receptor was isolated from a man aged 25 to 40 with Graves' hyperthyroidism that later progressed to Graves' ophthalmopathy. The chain recombines TRBV7-9 with TRBJ2-1, with TRBD2 matching over 14 bases. The sample taken for sequencing was blood. In nucleotides, the CDR3 is TGTGCCAGCAGCTCCCCGGGACTAGCGGGGGAAGGCAATGAGCAGTTCTTC. Translated, it gives CASSSPGLAGEGNEQFF.